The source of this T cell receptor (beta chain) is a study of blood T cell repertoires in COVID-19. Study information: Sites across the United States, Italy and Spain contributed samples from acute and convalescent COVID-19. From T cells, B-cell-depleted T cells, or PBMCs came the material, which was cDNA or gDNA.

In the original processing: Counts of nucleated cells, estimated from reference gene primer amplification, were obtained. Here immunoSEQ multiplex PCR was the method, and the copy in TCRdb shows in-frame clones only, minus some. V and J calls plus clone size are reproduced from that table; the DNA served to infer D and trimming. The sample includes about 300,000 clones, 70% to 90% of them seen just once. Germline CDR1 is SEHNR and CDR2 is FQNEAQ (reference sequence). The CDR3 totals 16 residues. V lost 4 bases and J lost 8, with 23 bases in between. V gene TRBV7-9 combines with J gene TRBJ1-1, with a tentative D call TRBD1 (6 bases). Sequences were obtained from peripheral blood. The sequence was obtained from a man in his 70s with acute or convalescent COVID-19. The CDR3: CASSSSARQRGIEAFF. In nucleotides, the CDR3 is TGTGCCAGCAGCTCTTCGGCAAGACAGAGGGGGATCGAAGCTTTCTTT.